A selection of T cell receptor beta chains follows, all from one sample in a study of blood T cell repertoires in COVID-19. The data were produced by immunoSEQ multiplex PCR, yet TCRdb's version contains in-frame clones alone and is incomplete. The table records 370,000 or so clones, 81% of them present only once. Sequencing was done on a sample of peripheral blood. These receptors all stem from a human donor with acute or convalescent COVID-19. The donor label of this sample is uncertain. CDR3s include the opening cysteine and the closing phenylalanine or tryptophan. A D gene is named only where the DNA matches it firmly. Some rows have no size entry. The others give once, few or many, or a class for an expanded clone.

clone_size j_call v_call d_call cdr3_nt cdr3_aa
- TRBJ2-1 TRBV5-6 TRBD2 TGTGCCAGCAGCTTTACGGGGGGTGGTGAGCAGTTCTTC CASSFTGGGEQFF
- TRBJ1-2 TRBV5-6 - TGTGCCAGCCTCCCTTGGGCGGGACTCGACTATGGCTACACCTTC CASLPWAGLDYGYTF
- TRBJ1-5 TRBV9 - TGTGCCAGCAGCCCCGGACACAATAGCAATCAGCCCCAGCATTTT CASSPGHNSNQPQHF
- TRBJ1-3 TRBV5-6 - TGTGCCAGCAGCCCCAGGGTCTACTCTGGAAACACCATATATTTT CASSPRVYSGNTIYF
- TRBJ2-2 TRBV29-1 - TGCAGCGCCGTGGGGGGGCCGATTAACACCGGGGAGCTGTTTTTT CSAVGGPINTGELFF
- TRBJ2-2 TRBV5-1 TRBD1 TGCGCCAGCAGCTTGCTGGGACAGGCTACCGGGGAGCTGTTTTTT CASSLLGQATGELFF
- TRBJ2-7 TRBV11-2 - TGTGCCAGCAGAACCGACCAGGGAAAGGGCTACGAGCAGTACTTC CASRTDQGKGYEQYF
- TRBJ1-6 TRBV28 - TGTGCCAGCAGTGCACAGGGATCGGGGAATTCACCCCTCCACTTT CASSAQGSGNSPLHF
- TRBJ1-1 TRBV5-5 TRBD1 TGTGCCAGCAGCTTGTCCCGACAGGGGGGCACTGAAGCTTTCTTT CASSLSRQGGTEAFF
- TRBJ2-7 TRBV6-1 - TGTGCCAGCAGTGAACGGGAGTCCGGGAGACTATACGAGCAGTACTTC CASSERESGRLYEQYF
- TRBJ2-6 TRBV14 - TGTGCCAGCAGCTCAATCCGGGACTTTCTCAACTCTGGGGCCAACGTCCTGACTTTC CASSSIRDFLNSGANVLTF
- TRBJ2-7 TRBV18 - TGTGCCAGCTCTGTGGACAGCTCCTACGAGCAGTACTTC CASSVDSSYEQYF
- TRBJ2-2 TRBV7-9 - TGTGCCAGCAGCTTAGCCGGTTTAGCGGCGAACACCGGGGAGCTGTTTTTT CASSLAGLAANTGELFF
- TRBJ2-2 TRBV3-1/TRBV3-2 TRBD1 TGTGCCAGCAGCCAGGGACAGTACACCGGGGAGCTGTTTTTT CASSQGQYTGELFF
few TRBJ1-5 TRBV2 - TGTGCCAGCAGAAGGCAGGGAGGGGGTCAGCCCCAGCATTTT CASRRQGGGQPQHF
- TRBJ1-2 TRBV28 TRBD1 TGTGCCAGCAGTTTTTCAGGGACAGGTCATGGCTACACCTTC CASSFSGTGHGYTF
- TRBJ1-1 TRBV12-3/TRBV12-4 TRBD1 TGTGCCAGCAGGCAGGGGGGAAACACTGAAGCTTTCTTT CASRQGGNTEAFF
- TRBJ1-2 TRBV28 - TGTGCCAGCACCGCCCGGCAGCGGGGTGGCTACACCTTC CASTARQRGGYTF
- TRBJ2-7 TRBV30 - TGTGCCTGGAGTACAGGGATCTACGAGCAGTACTTC CAWSTGIYEQYF
- TRBJ2-5 TRBV4-2 - TGTGCCAGCAGCCAAGACCTAGCCGGGCAGGCAACTGAGACCCAGTACTTC CASSQDLAGQATETQYF
once TRBJ2-1 TRBV19 - TGTGCCAGTAGTATAGGGGGGGGCGGTTACAATGAGCAGTTCTTC CASSIGGGGYNEQFF
few TRBJ1-1 TRBV7-9 - TGTGCCAGCAGCGGTACAGCCGCCAGGAACACTGAAGCTTTCTTT CASSGTAARNTEAFF
few TRBJ2-7 TRBV10-3 - TGTGCCATCAGTGAGGGGAGCGTATCTTGGTACTTC CAISEGSVSWYF
- TRBJ1-2 TRBV12-3/TRBV12-4 - TGTGCCAGCAAAATAATGCCGGTTTCTGGCTACACCTTC CASKIMPVSGYTF
once TRBJ2-4 TRBV6-6 - TGTGCCAGCAGTCCCACAAGTGCCTTCCGAAACATTCAGTACTTC CASSPTSAFRNIQYF
- TRBJ1-1 TRBV5-6 - TGTGCCAGCACCCAAAACAGGGCGAGAGCTTTCTTT CASTQNRARAFF
few TRBJ2-1 TRBV5-1 TRBD2 TGCGCCAGCAGCATAGCGGGAGGTACCTACAATGAGCAGTTCTTC CASSIAGGTYNEQFF
few TRBJ2-7 TRBV30 - TGTGCCTGGAGTCAGGGATTAGGCTACGAGCAGTACTTC CAWSQGLGYEQYF
once TRBJ2-3 TRBV27 - TGTGCCAGCAGCACCCCCCCCCGGCGGGATACGCAGTATTTT CASSTPPRRDTQYF
- TRBJ2-1 TRBV18 TRBD2 TGTGCCAGCTCACCCCCTAGCGGTATATACAATGAGCAGTTCTTC CASSPPSGIYNEQFF
- TRBJ2-1 TRBV24-1 - TGTGCCACCAGTGACCGCGGCGGCAAATCGGGCTACAATGAGCAGTTCTTC CATSDRGGKSGYNEQFF
few TRBJ1-2 TRBV5-1 - TGCGCCAGCACCTCACAGGGCACGTCGATCTATGGCTACACCTTC CASTSQGTSIYGYTF
- TRBJ2-1 TRBV7-8 TRBD2 TGTGCCAGCAGCCCCCGATCGACTAGCGGGGGGGGGAATGAGCAGTTCTTC CASSPRSTSGGGNEQFF
- TRBJ2-7 TRBV6-2/TRBV6-3 TRBD2 TGTGCTACCAGCGGGGGGGCCCACGAGCAGTACTTC CATSGGAHEQYF
- TRBJ2-1 TRBV6-6 - TGTGCCAGCAAGGACAGTACTGAGCAGTTCTTC CASKDSTEQFF
- TRBJ1-1 TRBV29-1 TRBD1 TGCAGCGTTGAACGTAGGACAGGGAGTGAAGCTTTCTTT CSVERRTGSEAFF
- TRBJ2-1 TRBV2 TRBD1 TGTGCCACAAAGAGACAGGGAAGCTCCTACAATGAGCAGTTCTTC CATKRQGSSYNEQFF
- TRBJ2-7 TRBV15 - TGTGCCACCAGCAGGACAGAAAGCTCCTACGAGCAGTACTTC CATSRTESSYEQYF
once TRBJ2-4 TRBV19 - TGTGCCAGTAGTATCGGGGTAGGGAGGAACATTCAGTACTTC CASSIGVGRNIQYF
- TRBJ2-1 TRBV6-6 TRBD2 TGTGCCAGCAGTCAACTAGCGGGGCCGGTCAATGAGCAGTTCTTC CASSQLAGPVNEQFF
few TRBJ2-1 TRBV6-5 - TGTGCCAGCAGTTACCCAGACAGAGTCCTTCTGTTCTTC CASSYPDRVLLFF
- TRBJ2-7 TRBV18 TRBD1 TGTGCCAGCTCACCCAGGGGACAGGGGTCCTACGAGCAGTACTTC CASSPRGQGSYEQYF